What follows describes a single T cell receptor beta chain. Its antigen remains undetermined. Base quality data are lacking; no much larger clone is found one base away. Based on the germline V gene, the CDR1 and CDR2 sequences are MDHEN and SYDVKM. Unmatched junction bases come to 8, with V trimmed by 6 bases and J by 0 bases. Measured from the cysteine to the phenylalanine, the CDR3 is 16 residues long. Only the CDR3 region is kept as DNA, spanning 48 bases read in frame from base 1. The data were taken from a study of vaccination and CD4 T cells after COVID-19 (dated by TCRdb to between 2021 and 2024). With respect to the entire study: SARS-CoV-2 positivity had been established in the convalescent patients by nasal swab PCR, and mild disease was recorded in several of these patients and severe disease in one. The convalescent cohort comprised six males and four females, including two Hispanic individuals, seven Caucasians, two Asians and one multiracial person. Participants received two doses of either the Pfizer-BioNTech BNT162b2 vaccine (n=8) or the Moderna mRNA-1273 vaccine (n=2). Post-COVID blood samples from convalescent patients were collected a median of roughly 100 days after diagnosis, with a range of roughly 30 to 161 days. Post-vaccine blood samples were collected a median of around 70 days after the second vaccine dose, ranging from about 13 to 241 days. The cultures were stimulated with overlapping spike peptide pools from SARS-CoV-2 and from the common cold coronaviruses HCoV-NL63, HCoV-OC43 and HCoV-229E. Control cultures used a CEFX viral epitope pool as positive control, an HIV-1 Nef peptide pool as negative control, or no peptide. In roughly eleven COVID-19 convalescent patients and a few infection-naive healthy vaccine recipients, the spike-specific CD4+ TCR repertoire before mRNA vaccination was compared with the repertoire after mRNA vaccination. Results and caveats for the whole study, not just this receptor: Among the post-vaccine SARS-CoV-2-reactive clones in convalescent patients, a median about 87% showed up only after vaccination, which suggests vaccine-specific priming. Relatively few convalescent patients were included in the study, and early timepoints after natural infection were not analyzed. Nearly all vaccine-specific clones in convalescent patients (304 of 307) were mono-reactive for SARS-CoV-2 spike rather than cross-reactive with common cold coronaviruses. The median number of SARS-CoV-2-reactive clonotypes rose from 20 to 25 after infection to a few dozen after vaccination, but the change was not significant.

The library relied on PCR. At the Johns Hopkins FTIC core, DNA from the cultured CD4+ T cells underwent TCR sequencing with the Oncomine TCR Beta short-read assay. The QIAamp micro DNA kit was used to extract genomic DNA from the cultured CD4+ T cells. Oncomine TCR Beta libraries from cultured CD4+ T cells were pooled with unique dual indexes and sequenced on an Illumina iSeq 100. The paper's processing steps were these. Non-productive sequences were removed, and CDR3s not starting with C, not ending with F or W, or shorter than 7 amino acids were discarded. Antigen-specific clonotypes were identified with the MANAFEST web application by comparing peptide-stimulated wells with reference and other culture wells. Positive clones required FDR below 0.05, an odds ratio above 5, and productive frequency above 0.1% in at least two of three replicate wells. A clonotype was classed as cross-reactive if the clonotype showed significant expansion both in SARS-CoV-2 spike wells and in at least one common cold coronavirus spike condition. Using R version 3.6.1, CDR3 homology was evaluated through Levenshtein distances (stringdist) along with unrooted phylogenetic trees (ape). TCRdb trimmed the raw reads at Q25, called clones with MiXCR and kept productive beta chains. Every entry covers one CDR3 protein and lists the most common genes and DNA from its rows. The V and J calls shown here were made by TCRdb, not taken from the authors' results. This sample holds 9,500 to 15,000 distinct CDR3 sequences; 60% to 85% were observed only once. 26% of the sample rests with the top ten.

The treatment or condition label, read with the paper, signifies: 10-day PBMC culture with coronavirus spike peptide pools or control peptides (ViraFEST assay). The ViraFEST assay was used in the study, in which antigen-specific T cells were expanded with peptide pools and expanded clonotypes were subsequently identified by TCR sequencing. The positive SARS-CoV-2 PCR tests of the convalescent patients were dated from March to December 2020, before the Alpha, Beta and Delta variants emerged in the United States. Each well held millions of PBMCs cultured in IMDM containing around 5% human AB serum and approximately 9.8 IU/ml IL-2, with 8 to 10 ug/ml peptide pools added. Half of the culture medium was replaced with fresh IL-2-containing medium on days 3 and 7. After 10 days of culture, CD4+ T cells were isolated by negative selection using the EasySep CD4+ T cell isolation kit. PBMCs were separated from whole blood using Ficoll-Paque Plus gradient centrifugation and then either used fresh or cryopreserved at -140C. Triplicate wells were generally used for each culture condition.

The TCR was taken from a human donor who had recovered from COVID-19. The rearranged segments are TRBV28 and TRBJ1-3, with 7 bases aligning to TRBD1. The source material was CD4+ T cells from blood, cultured in vitro. The bases read TGTGCCAGCAGCCAGGGGGACAGTCTCTCTGGAAACACCATATATTTT. It codes for CASSQGDSLSGNTIYF.